These 18 T cell receptor beta chains came from one sample sequenced in a study of CD8 T cells in Susac syndrome (dated by TCRdb to the late 2010s). The receptor library was made with the immunoSEQ multiplex PCR assay. RNA was extracted using the RNeasy kit, and roughly 0.45 to 1 ug of the RNA was reverse transcribed with random hexamers. TCRdb reprocessing: public reads trimmed at Q25 with fastp, clones called with MiXCR, in-frame beta chains kept. Rows are combined by CDR3 protein, so each entry shows the most common genes and DNA. In this sample the table shows 130,000 or so distinct CDR3 sequences, roughly 80% of which occur a single time. Clones ranked in the top ten supply roughly 0.5% of the sample. Sequencing used CD8+ T cells from PBMCs. The receptors were sampled from a human donor with multiple sclerosis.

This sequence joins TRBV7-2 and TRBJ2-7; perhaps TRBD1 as D (6 bases). V was shortened by 0 bases and J by 2 bases, with 14 bases between the two germline ends. Germline CDR1 is SGHTA and CDR2 is FQGNSA. The CDR3 extends over 16 amino acids. The chain's CDR3 is CASSLATGQRTYEQYF. For the CDR3, the DNA is TGTGCCAGCAGCTTAGCCACCGGACAGCGAACCTACGAGCAGTACTTC.

CDR3 residues: CASSLDPRAYNEQFF. CDR3 coding DNA: TGTGCCAGCAGCTTAGACCCGCGAGCCTACAATGAGCAGTTCTTC. The rearrangement joins TRBV11-2 to TRBJ2-1; D is unclear. V was clipped by 0 bases and J by 2 bases, with 8 bases between them. The germline V gene has CDR1 SGHAT and CDR2 FQNNGV. The CDR3 is made up of 15 amino acids.

In this sample, this clonotype turned up once. V is TRBV28 and J is TRBJ2-7; 8 bases are a match to TRBD2. CDR3 size: 12 residues. The V gene end was trimmed by 5 bases and the J gene end by 5 bases; junction bases not matched to a gene: 2. Per the germline V gene, CDR1 is MDHEN and CDR2 is SYDVKM. The CDR3 coding sequence is TGTGCCAGCAGTAGCGGGGGAGACGAGCAGTACGTC. As protein: CASSSGGDEQYV.

The chain couples TRBV6-2 or TRBV6-3 to TRBJ1-1; no firm D call. V was trimmed by 0 bases and J by 1 base, leaving 12 bases between them. This CDR3 has 16 amino acids. Germline CDR1 and CDR2: MNHEY and SVGEGT. CDR3 residues: CASSYSMGGENTEAFF. The CDR3 nucleotides are TGTGCCAGCAGTTACTCGATGGGTGGAGAGAACACTGAAGCTTTCTTT.

V and J are TRBV7-9 and TRBJ2-1, with D hard to call. Germline V gives CDR1 SEHNR, CDR2 FQNEAQ (reference sequence). The CDR3 consists of 13 residues. With 4 bases removed from V and 8 bases from J, the gap between germline ends came to 12 bases. The DNA for the CDR3 is TGTGCCAGCAGCTCTTCCCCTCAGGATGAGCAGTTCTTC. This gives the protein CASSSSPQDEQFF.

The chain recombines TRBV14 with TRBJ1-5; TRBD1 matches 7 bases. J lost 7 bases, V lost 2 bases, and 2 bases had no gene match. From germline, CDR1 is SGHDN and CDR2 FVKESK. The CDR3 totals 13 residues. The CDR3 region has the DNA TGTGCCAGCAGCCAACAGACAGGGCAGCCCCAGCATTTT. This codes for CASSQQTGQPQHF. Full variable domain (remainder filled in from reference TRBV14 and TRBJ1-5): EAGVTQFPSHSVIEKGQTVTLRCDPISGHDNLYWYRRVMGKEIKFLLHFVKESKQDESGMPNNRFLAERTGGTYSTLKVQPAELEDSGVYFCASSQQTGQPQHFGDGTRLSIL.

The V and J genes are TRBV13 and TRBJ2-7; D is undetermined. V was cut by 5 bases and J by 0 bases, with 8 bases left in between. The germline V gene encodes CDR1 PRHDT and CDR2 FYEKMQ (reference sequence). The CDR3 consists of 13 residues. In nucleotides, the CDR3 is TGTGCCAGCAGCATGGGGTTCTCCTACGAGCAGTACGTC. Translation gives CASSMGFSYEQYV.

The chain recombines TRBV4-1 with TRBJ2-5; a possible D gene is TRBD2 (6 bases). This CDR3 has 16 amino acids. Per germline, CDR1 MGHRA and CDR2 YSYEKL. V was cut by 4 bases and J by 4 bases, with 19 bases left in between. In nucleotides, the CDR3 is TGCGCCAGCAGCCGCGAAACTAGCTCGGTCGTAGAGACCCAGTACTTC. This translates into CASSRETSSVVETQYF.

For this clonotype: Compared with germline, one end of the junction differs, possibly owing to a read error. The chain uses TRBV5-6 and TRBJ2-1, with a weak D call TRBD1 (5 bases). CDR1 and CDR2 (germline): SGHDT, YYEEEE. There are 11 residues in the CDR3. In DNA form, the CDR3 reads TGTGCCAGCAGCCTTGGACGTCAGGGCAGCTTC. This codes for CASSLGRQGSF.

This chain uses TRBV24-1 with TRBJ2-1; D is perhaps TRBD2 (5 bases). The ends were cut back, 5 bases at V and 5 bases at J, with 15 bases in the middle. Looked up from germline, CDR1 is KGHDR and CDR2 is SFDVKD. This CDR3 spans 15 amino acids. The DNA of the CDR3 is TGTGCCACCAGTGGTTCCAGCGGTTTCGACAATGAGCAGTTCTTC. It yields the protein CATSGSSGFDNEQFF.

The chain uses TRBV11-2 and TRBJ1-2, with 7 bases identical to TRBD1. Unmatched junction bases numbered 9, after V lost 5 bases and J lost 6 bases. Germline V CDR1 and CDR2: SGHAT, FQNNGV. The CDR3 runs 14 residues. The CDR3 DNA is TGTGCCAGCAGCCCCCAGGGGGGATGGAATGGCTACACCTTC. It translates to CASSPQGGWNGYTF.

The V call is TRBV5-1, the J call TRBJ2-1; 7 bases align to TRBD1. V gave up 3 bases and J gave up 2 bases; unmatched junction bases: 8. The CDR3 length is 16 residues. Looked up from germline, CDR1 is SGHRS and CDR2 is YFSETQ. CDR3 loop: CASSSLDRIPYNEQFF. The DNA for the CDR3 is TGCGCCAGCAGCTCCTTGGACAGGATCCCCTACAATGAGCAGTTCTTC.

This clonotype has only one observation. The rearrangement joins TRBV7-9 to TRBJ2-7; TRBD1 agrees at 7 bases. CDR3 length: 15 residues. Germline CDR1 reads SEHNR; CDR2 reads FQNEAQ (reference sequence). J gave up 6 bases and V 1 base, and 9 bases lay outside the gene matches. In DNA form, the CDR3 reads TGTGCCAGCAGCTTAGACCCGACAGGGATCTTCGAGCAGTACTTC. The encoded protein is CASSLDPTGIFEQYF.

The V call is TRBV27, the J call TRBJ1-1; D call uncertain. Germline V gene sequence: CDR1 MNHEY, CDR2 SMNVEV (reference sequence). V lost 6 bases and J lost 1, with 12 bases in between. This CDR3 is built from 14 residues. In DNA form, the CDR3 reads TGTGCCAGCAGCTCCGTAGGCCCGAACACTGAAGCTTTCTTT. Translating it yields CASSSVGPNTEAFF.

The sample holds a few counts of this clonotype. The J gene is TRBJ2-7, the V gene TRBV27, with 8 nucleotides matching TRBD2. This CDR3 has 16 amino acids. Unmatched junction bases numbered 14, after V lost 8 bases and J lost 2 bases. The germline gives CDR1 MNHEY, CDR2 SMNVEV (reference sequence). CDR3 protein: CASSIGGGTAAYEQYF. CDR3 coding DNA: TGTGCCAGCTCTATCGGGGGGGGGACCGCGGCCTACGAGCAGTACTTC.

The rearrangement uses TRBV10-3 and TRBJ2-7; 9 bases agree with TRBD2. The CDR3 totals 15 residues. J gave up 4 bases and V 3 bases, and 7 bases lay outside the gene matches. Germline values: CDR1 ENHRY, CDR2 SYGVKD. CDR3 DNA sequence: TGTGCCATCAGTGAAGGCGGGGGGGCGACGTACGAGCAGTACTTC. Translation gives CAISEGGGATYEQYF.

The J gene is TRBJ2-1, the V gene TRBV7-9; 9 bases are a match to TRBD2. V shed 8 bases, J shed 0 bases, and the junction held 5 bases outside the gene matches. In germline, CDR1 is SEHNR, CDR2 FQNEAQ (reference sequence). The CDR3 extends over 15 amino acids. CDR3 DNA sequence: TGTGCCAGCTACTTTAGCGGGGGCTCCTACAATGAGCAGTTCTTC. It translates to CASYFSGGSYNEQFF.

The rearrangement links TRBV10-3 to TRBJ2-7; D call uncertain. Trimming left V 8 bases short and J 6 bases short, with 8 bases between. Germline V lookup: CDR1 ENHRY, CDR2 SYGVKD. The CDR3 extends over 10 amino acids. In DNA, the CDR3 is TGTGCCATCTTAAGTTCCGAGCAGTACTTC. This encodes CAILSSEQYF.